The clone carrying this T cell receptor beta chain was found many times. Its antigen is unknown. This CDR3 has 19 residues. The germline gives CDR1 SSHAT, CDR2 FNYEAQ (reference sequence). V was clipped by 1 base and J by 0 bases; unmatched bases: 5. The data are from a study of early T cells in non-severe SARS-CoV-2 infection. As for the study in general: With bulk RNA from unsorted whole blood as input, sequencing yielded unpaired chains.

TCRdb ran MiXCR on the 5' RACE reads and lists one entry per CDR3 protein. The sample records 25,000 to 30,000 distinct CDR3 sequences, approximately 4.8% being singletons. Study results and limitations: The VDJdb matching leaned toward anti-spike CD8 responses and overlooked private and CD4 specificities.

Sequencing used whole blood. The genes are TRBV7-7 and TRBJ2-1; 14 nucleotides match TRBD2. The TCR sequence derives from an adult who was a healthcare worker with PCR-confirmed SARS-CoV-2 infection or an uninfected control (not recorded which). CDR3 coding DNA: TGTGCCAGCAGCTTAGATGCGACTAGCGGGGGGGCCTCCTACAATGAGCAGTTCTTC. Translation: CASSLDATSGGASYNEQFF.